The 10 T cell receptor beta chains below were found in one sample sequenced in a study of T cells in Graves' hyperthyroidism and ophthalmopathy (dated by TCRdb to the late 2010s). Library preparation was by multiplex PCR. Sequencing used an Illumina HiSeq 2000. Amplification of TCR beta CDR3 regions was carried out from RNA transcripts. The TCR CDR3 was subjected to a first round of RT-PCR using the HTBI primer set and the Qiagen OneStep RT-PCR kit. TCRdb reprocessed the public reads (quality trimming at Q25 with fastp, clone calling with MiXCR) and kept in-frame beta chains. When rows share a CDR3 protein, they turn into one entry using the most common DNA and genes. In this sample the table shows about 590,000 distinct CDR3 sequences, approximately 14% of which occur a single time. About 7% of the sample is taken by the ten largest. The sequenced material came from blood. The receptors were sampled from a woman under 40 with Graves' hyperthyroidism.

This clonotype was counted many times. V usage is TRBV20-1 and J usage is TRBJ1-6, with 9 bases fitting TRBD1. J gave up 10 bases and V 3 bases, and 16 bases lay outside the gene matches. The CDR3 is 17 amino acids. CDR1 is DFQATT, CDR2 SNEGSKA, per germline (reference sequence). The CDR3 DNA follows: TGCAGTGCTAGTCGGGACCAGGGACAGGGACGACACTCACCCCTCCACTTT. As protein: CSASRDQGQGRHSPLHF.

This clonotype has a count of ten or more. The rearrangement uses TRBV7-2 and TRBJ2-3; D possibly corresponds to TRBD1 (7 bases). This CDR3 is 14 amino acids long. Germline CDR1 SGHTA, CDR2 FQGNSA. The V end lost 5 bases, the J end lost 3 bases, and 12 bases lay between the germline ends. The CDR3 nucleotides read TGTGCCAGCAGCCCACAGGGGAGGACAGATACGCAGTATTTT. Protein product: CASSPQGRTDTQYF. Full variable domain (rest looked up from reference TRBV7-2 and TRBJ2-3): GAGVSQSPSNKVTEKGKDVELRCDPISGHTALYWYRQSLGQGLEFLIYFQGNSAPDKSGLPSDRFSAERTGGSVSTLTIQRTQQEDSAVYLCASSPQGRTDTQYFGPGTRLTVL.

As to this clonotype: A much larger clone differs from this one at a single base, so this may be a read error. J is TRBJ2-5 and V is TRBV7-7; tentative D call: TRBD2 (6 bases). The CDR3 runs to 17 residues. The germline gives CDR1 SSHAT, CDR2 FNYEAQ (reference sequence). The CDR3 region has the DNA TGTGCTAGCAGCTTAGTAGGAGGGGATGAGGCCAAAGAGACCCAGTACTTC. Its protein is CASSLVGGDEAKETQYF. Drawing the rest from reference TRBV7-7 and TRBJ2-5, the complete variable domain is GAGVSQSPRYKVTKRGQDVTLRCDPISSHATLYWYQQALGQGPEFLTYFNYEAQPDKSGLPSDRFSAERPEGSISTLTIQRTEQRDSAMYRCASSLVGGDEAKETQYFGPGTRLLVL.

At least ten counts were recorded for this clonotype. The V gene is TRBV7-2, the J gene TRBJ2-7; D is perhaps TRBD2 (5 bases). Germline V lookup: CDR1 SGHTA, CDR2 FQGNSA. V was cut by 2 bases and J by 6 bases, with 14 bases left in between. The CDR3 runs 14 residues. The DNA of the CDR3 is TGTGCCAGCAGCTTATTCGCCCCGGCGGGCGAGCAGTACTTC. Amino acids: CASSLFAPAGEQYF.

This clonotype was seen at least ten times. CDR3 protein: CASSFRTVTEAFF. In nucleotides, the CDR3 is TGTGCCAGCAGCTTCCGGACAGTCACTGAAGCTTTCTTT. The chain is built from TRBV7-2 and TRBJ1-1, with D tentatively TRBD1 (6 bases). The germline V gene encodes CDR1 SGHTA and CDR2 FQGNSA. V lost 3 bases and J lost 4, with 9 bases in between. The CDR3 loop spans 13 amino acids.

This clonotype was seen many times. The V and J genes are TRBV7-2 and TRBJ1-2; TRBD1 matches at 7 bases. Per the germline V gene, CDR1 is SGHTA and CDR2 is FQGNSA. The CDR3 loop spans 13 amino acids. V gave up 8 bases and J gave up 4 bases; unmatched junction bases: 7. CDR3 sequence: CASRDRALYGYTF. CDR3 nucleotide sequence: TGTGCCAGCCGTGACAGGGCTCTCTATGGCTACACCTTC.

There are a few counts of this clonotype. CDR3 sequence reads: CASSPPGGGLGGYTF. CDR3 DNA sequence: TGTGCCAGCAGCCCTCCGGGGGGGGGGCTGGGGGGCTACACCTTC. This chain connects TRBV3-1 to TRBJ1-2, with D perhaps matching TRBD1 (6 bases). This CDR3 comprises 15 residues. Per germline, CDR1 LGHDT and CDR2 YNNKEL (reference sequence). The V gene lost 4 bases and the J gene lost 8 bases, with 20 bases spanning the gap. Full variable domain (rest looked up from reference TRBV3-1 and TRBJ1-2): DTAVSQTPKYLVTQMGNDKSIKCEQNLGHDTMYWYKQDSKKFLKIMFSYNNKELIINETVPNRFSPKSPDKAHLNLHINSLELGDSAVYFCASSPPGGGLGGYTFGSGTRLTVV.

This chain uses TRBV3-1 with TRBJ2-4; 9 bases are a match to TRBD2. V lost 1 base to trimming and J lost 2 bases; unmatched junction nucleotides: 3. CDR1 and CDR2 (germline): LGHDT, YNNKEL (reference sequence). The CDR3 consists of 16 residues. For the CDR3, the DNA is TGTGCCAGCAGCCAAGCTGCGGGAGGGCCCAAAAACATTCAGTACTTC. Translation: CASSQAAGGPKNIQYF.

The sample holds many counts of this clonotype. This chain links TRBV12-3 or TRBV12-4 with TRBJ1-5; TRBD1 agrees at 11 bases. With V trimmed by 6 bases and J by 5 bases, 6 bases remained unmatched. The CDR3 has 15 residues. The chain's CDR3 is CASSTDRGLYQPQHF. For the CDR3, the DNA is TGTGCCAGCAGCACGGACAGGGGGCTCTATCAGCCCCAGCATTTT.

The chain joins TRBV6-1 to TRBJ1-1; TRBD1 might be the D (6 bases). The CDR3 is made up of 11 amino acids. Trimming took 7 bases from V and 11 from J, leaving 14 bases between them. Germline V gives CDR1 MNHNS, CDR2 SASEGT. This CDR3 is CASTAGAVAFF. The CDR3 DNA reads TGTGCCAGCACCGCAGGGGCGGTGGCTTTCTTT.